This T cell receptor beta chain is from a study of blood T cell repertoires in COVID-19. Libraries were prepared by immunoSEQ multiplex PCR; TCRdb keeps only in-frame clonotypes and omits some of them. The sample includes hundreds of thousands of clones, 85% seen only once; the top ten take roughly 3.6%. With 4 bases removed from V and 0 bases from J, the gap between germline ends came to 10 bases. CDR1 and CDR2 (germline): SQVTM, ANQGSEA. The CDR3 spans 14 residues. The V and J genes are TRBV29-1 and TRBJ1-3; tentative D call: TRBD1 (5 bases). The sequencing sample was made of peripheral blood. This receptor was obtained from a woman younger than 30 with acute or convalescent COVID-19. The CDR3 spells CSVVGTNSGNTIYF. The CDR3 DNA is TGCAGCGTTGTGGGGACTAACTCTGGAAACACCATATATTTT.